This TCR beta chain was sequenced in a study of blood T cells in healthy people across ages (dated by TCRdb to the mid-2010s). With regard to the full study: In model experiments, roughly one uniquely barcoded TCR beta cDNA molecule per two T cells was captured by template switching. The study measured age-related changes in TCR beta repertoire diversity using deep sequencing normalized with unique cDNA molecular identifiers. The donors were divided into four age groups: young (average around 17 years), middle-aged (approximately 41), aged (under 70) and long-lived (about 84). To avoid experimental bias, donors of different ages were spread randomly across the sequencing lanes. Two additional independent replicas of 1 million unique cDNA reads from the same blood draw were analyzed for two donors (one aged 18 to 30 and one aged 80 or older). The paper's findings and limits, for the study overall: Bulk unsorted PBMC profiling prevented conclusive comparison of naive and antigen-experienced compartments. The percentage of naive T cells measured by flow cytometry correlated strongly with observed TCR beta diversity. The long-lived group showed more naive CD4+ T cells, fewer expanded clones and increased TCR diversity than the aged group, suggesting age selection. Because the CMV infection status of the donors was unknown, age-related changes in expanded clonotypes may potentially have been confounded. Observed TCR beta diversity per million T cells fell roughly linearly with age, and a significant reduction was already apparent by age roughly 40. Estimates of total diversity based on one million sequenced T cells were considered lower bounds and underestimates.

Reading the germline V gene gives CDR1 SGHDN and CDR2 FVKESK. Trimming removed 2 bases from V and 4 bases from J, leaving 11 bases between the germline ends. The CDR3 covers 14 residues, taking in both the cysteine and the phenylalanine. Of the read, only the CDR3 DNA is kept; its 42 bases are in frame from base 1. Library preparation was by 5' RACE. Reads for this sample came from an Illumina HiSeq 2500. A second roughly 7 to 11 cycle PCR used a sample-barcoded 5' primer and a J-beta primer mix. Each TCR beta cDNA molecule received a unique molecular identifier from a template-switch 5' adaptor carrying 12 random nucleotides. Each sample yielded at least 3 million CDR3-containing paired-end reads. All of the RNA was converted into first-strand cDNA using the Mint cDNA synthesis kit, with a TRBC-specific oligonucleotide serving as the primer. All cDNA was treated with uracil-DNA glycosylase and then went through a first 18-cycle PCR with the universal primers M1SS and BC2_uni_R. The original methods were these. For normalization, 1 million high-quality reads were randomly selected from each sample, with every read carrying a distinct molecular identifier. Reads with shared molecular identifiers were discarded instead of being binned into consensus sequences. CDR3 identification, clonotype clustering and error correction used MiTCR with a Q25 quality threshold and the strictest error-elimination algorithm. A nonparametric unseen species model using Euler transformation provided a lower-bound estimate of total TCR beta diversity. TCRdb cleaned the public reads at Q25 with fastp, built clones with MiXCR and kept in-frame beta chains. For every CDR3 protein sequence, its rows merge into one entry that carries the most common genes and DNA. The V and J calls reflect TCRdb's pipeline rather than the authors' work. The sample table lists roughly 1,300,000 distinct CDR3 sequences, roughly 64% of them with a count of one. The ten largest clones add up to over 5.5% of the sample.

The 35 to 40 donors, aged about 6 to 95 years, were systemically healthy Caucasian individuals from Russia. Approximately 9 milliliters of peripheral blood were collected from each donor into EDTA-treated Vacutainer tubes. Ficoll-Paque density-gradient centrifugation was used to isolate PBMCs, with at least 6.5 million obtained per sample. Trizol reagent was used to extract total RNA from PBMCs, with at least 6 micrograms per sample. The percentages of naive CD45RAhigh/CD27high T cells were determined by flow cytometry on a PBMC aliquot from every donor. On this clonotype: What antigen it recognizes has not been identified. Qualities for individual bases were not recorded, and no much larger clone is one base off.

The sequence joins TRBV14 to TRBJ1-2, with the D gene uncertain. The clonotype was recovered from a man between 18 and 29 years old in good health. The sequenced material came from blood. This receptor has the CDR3 CASSQYQETYGYTF. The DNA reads TGTGCCAGCAGCCAATATCAGGAGACCTATGGCTACACCTTC.